This T cell receptor (beta chain) derives from a study of Graves' ophthalmopathy and Graves' hyperthyroidism. Amplification of TCR beta CDR3 regions used RNA transcripts. First-round RT-PCR employed HTBI primers, with a second-round multiplex PCR after it. TCRdb called the multiplex PCR reads again in MiXCR, with one record for every CDR3 protein. The sample lists about 660,000 distinct CDR3 sequences; roughly two fifths were seen once. The CDR3 has 15 amino acids. CDR1 MNHNY and CDR2 SVGAGI come from the germline V gene (reference sequence). V shed 6 bases, J shed 1 base, and the junction held 4 bases outside the gene matches.

The receptor was isolated from an adult man with Graves' ophthalmopathy. The sample comprised peripheral blood. This chain joins TRBV6-6 and TRBJ2-7, with 12 bases aligning to TRBD1. Written as DNA, the CDR3 is TGTGCCAGCAGGAGGGGACAGGGGGCTTCCTACGAGCAGTACTTC. Translating gives CASRRGQGASYEQYF.